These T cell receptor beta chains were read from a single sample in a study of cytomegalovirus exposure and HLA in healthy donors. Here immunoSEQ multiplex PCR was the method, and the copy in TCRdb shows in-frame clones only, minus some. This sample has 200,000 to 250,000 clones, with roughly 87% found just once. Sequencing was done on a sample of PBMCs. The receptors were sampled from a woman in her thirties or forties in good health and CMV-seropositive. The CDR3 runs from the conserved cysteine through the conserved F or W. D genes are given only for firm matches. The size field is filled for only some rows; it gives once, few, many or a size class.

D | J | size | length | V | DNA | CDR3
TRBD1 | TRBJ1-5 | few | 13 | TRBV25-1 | TGTGCCAGCAGTCGCGACAGGGATCAGCCCCAGCATTTT | CASSRDRDQPQHF
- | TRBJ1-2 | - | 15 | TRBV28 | TGTGCCAGCAGACCTTACGAGGGCGCAGGATCTGGCTACACCTTC | CASRPYEGAGSGYTF
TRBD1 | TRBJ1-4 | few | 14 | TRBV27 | TGTGCCAGCAGTTCACAGGGGGCTGATGAAAAACTGTTTTTT | CASSSQGADEKLFF
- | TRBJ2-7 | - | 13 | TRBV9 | TGTGCCAGCAGCGTAGAGCAGGGTCGGGAGCAGTACTTC | CASSVEQGREQYF
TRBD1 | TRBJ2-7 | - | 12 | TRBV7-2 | TGTGCCAGCAGGGACAGGTCCTACGAGCAGTACTTC | CASRDRSYEQYF
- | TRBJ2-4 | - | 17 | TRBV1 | TGCACCAGCAGCCTCGGGGAGCGGGGGATGGCCAAAAACATTCAGTACTTC | CTSSLGERGMAKNIQYF
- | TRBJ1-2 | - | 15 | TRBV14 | TGTGCCAGCAGCCAAACCAGGGGAAAGGTGCGAGGCTACACCTTC | CASSQTRGKVRGYTF
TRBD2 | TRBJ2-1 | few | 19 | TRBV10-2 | TGCGCCAGCCTCGGACTAGCGGGGGACCTCCCCACCTCTTACAATGAGCAGTTCTTC | CASLGLAGDLPTSYNEQFF
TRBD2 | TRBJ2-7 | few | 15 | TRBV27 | TGTGCCAGCAGTTCCTTAGCGGGAGGACCCACCCAGCAGTACTTC | CASSSLAGGPTQQYF
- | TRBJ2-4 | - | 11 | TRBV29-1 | TGCAGCGTTGATGAGGGAAACATTCAGTACTTC | CSVDEGNIQYF
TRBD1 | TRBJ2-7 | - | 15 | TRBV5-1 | TGCGCCAGCAGCTTGACCGACAGGGAAATCGACGAGCAGTACTTC | CASSLTDREIDEQYF
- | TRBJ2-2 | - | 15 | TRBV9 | TGTGCCAGCAGCGTAGTGGACAGAAACACCGGGGAGCTGTTTTTT | CASSVVDRNTGELFF
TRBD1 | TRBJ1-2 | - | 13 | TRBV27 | TGTGCCAGCAGTGACAGGGGTAGATATGGCTACACCTTC | CASSDRGRYGYTF